The 21 T cell receptor beta chains reported below all come from one sample, sequenced in a study of cytomegalovirus exposure and HLA in healthy donors. The PCR employed 60 Vbeta primers together with 13 Jbeta primers. The protocol was immunoSEQ multiplex PCR, while the TCRdb copy is restricted to in-frame clones and leaves out a portion. The repertoire holds roughly 130,000 clones, with approximately 72% as singletons. Input material: PBMCs. Receptors were obtained from a woman in her sixties in good health and CMV-seronegative.

The V gene is TRBV29-1, the J gene TRBJ1-4; 8 bases map to TRBD1. V lost 7 bases, J lost 8 bases, and 9 bases stayed unmatched. In germline, CDR1 is SQVTM, CDR2 ANQGSEA. CDR3 length: 13 residues. The CDR3 coding sequence is TGCAGCGCCTTGGACAGGGTAGTAGAAAAACTGTTTTTT. Its protein is CSALDRVVEKLFF.

The table lists this clone with a few counts. The chain links TRBV29-1 to TRBJ2-5, with 7 nucleotides matching TRBD2. Germline V lookup: CDR1 SQVTM, CDR2 ANQGSEA. V gave up 8 bases and J gave up 5 bases; unmatched junction bases: 8. The CDR3 runs 12 residues. As DNA, the CDR3 is TGCAGCATCCGGGGGGTAGGGGAGACCCAGTACTTC. Protein product: CSIRGVGETQYF.

The chain joins TRBV28 to TRBJ2-2; the match to TRBD2 covers 8 bases. Germline V gene data show CDR1 as MDHEN and CDR2 as SYDVKM. J was trimmed by 4 bases and V by 5 bases; bases with no gene match: 9. The CDR3 loop spans 16 amino acids. The DNA of the CDR3 is TGTGCCAGCAGTCAAATTAGCGGGATCGGCACCGGGGAGCTGTTTTTT. Translating it yields CASSQISGIGTGELFF.

The V call is TRBV5-1, the J call TRBJ2-3; D gene uncertain. Germline V gene data show CDR1 as SGHRS and CDR2 as YFSETQ. CDR3 length equals 12 residues. Trimming removed 0 bases at V and 6 bases at J, with 5 bases between. The DNA of the CDR3 is TGCGCCAGCAGCTTGGCCGGGGATACGCAGTATTTT. Translation gives CASSLAGDTQYF.

The genes are TRBV6-6 and TRBJ2-2; 15 bases align to TRBD2. With 6 bases clipped from V and 8 bases from J, the junction kept 4 bases outside the gene matches. From germline, CDR1 is MNHNY and CDR2 SVGAGI (reference sequence). The CDR3 covers 15 residues. In nucleotides, the CDR3 is TGTGCCAGCAGGTGGACTAGCGGGGGGGCTGGGGAGCTGTTTTTT. It encodes CASRWTSGGAGELFF.

The chain has TRBV6-1 and TRBJ2-5; no clear D. Trimming took off 0 bases at V and 1 base at J, with 6 bases between the two ends. CDR3 length: 14 amino acids. Germline V lookup: CDR1 MNHNS, CDR2 SASEGT. The CDR3 nucleotides are TGTGCCAGCAGTGAAGCGTTTAGCCAAGAGACCCAGTACTTC. Translating gives CASSEAFSQETQYF.

This rearrangement joins TRBV6-1 to TRBJ1-3; D is ambiguous. This CDR3 has 15 residues. Trimming removed 0 bases from V and 2 bases from J, with 8 bases in between. Germline-derived CDR1 and CDR2 are MNHNS and SASEGT. CDR3 nucleotides: TGTGCCAGCAGTGAAGCGCGGGCCGCTGGAAACACCATATATTTT. It codes for CASSEARAAGNTIYF.

This sequence joins TRBV19 and TRBJ1-3; 8 positions agree with TRBD1. This CDR3 is 16 amino acids long. Losses at the gene ends were 3 bases for V and 0 bases for J; bases not matched to a gene: 4. Germline V gene lookup returns CDR1 LNHDA and CDR2 SQIVND (reference sequence). The chain's CDR3 is CASSMGGQASGNTIYF. The CDR3 region has the DNA TGTGCCAGTAGTATGGGGGGACAGGCCTCTGGAAACACCATATATTTT. The entire variable domain, with the rest obtained from reference TRBV19 and TRBJ1-3, is as follows: DGGITQSPKYLFRKEGQNVTLSCEQNLNHDAMYWYRQDPGQGLRLIYYSQIVNDFQKGDIAEGYSVSREKKESFPLTVTSAQKNPTAFYLCASSMGGQASGNTIYFGEGSWLTVV.

The gene calls are TRBV19 and TRBJ2-7; D may be TRBD2 (5 bases). The V gene's germline CDR1 is LNHDA and CDR2 SQIVND (reference sequence). The CDR3 sequence is 13 residues long. Trimming cost V 5 bases and J 2 bases, with 10 bases left between them. CDR3 nucleotides: TGTGCCAGTAGTCCGCTCGGGACCTACGAGCAGTACTTC. This gives the protein CASSPLGTYEQYF.

Comments on this clone: The junction does not match germline at one end; this may be a read error. CDR3 residues: CSSSPWGEETQYF. Written as DNA, the CDR3 is TGTTCCAGCAGCCCATGGGGGGAGGAGACCCAGTACTTC. The chain carries TRBV7-9 and TRBJ2-5; a weak D match, TRBD2 (6 bases). This CDR3 contains 13 residues. Per the germline V gene, CDR1 is SEHNR and CDR2 is FQNEAQ (reference sequence).

The chain combines TRBV5-1 with TRBJ1-2, with a tentative D call TRBD1 (6 bases). V was cut by 0 bases and J by 0 bases, with 12 bases left in between. This CDR3 is built from 16 residues. CDR1 and CDR2 (germline): SGHRS, YFSETQ. The CDR3 DNA is TGCGCCAGCAGCTTGGTGGGGGCAGGGGCTAACTATGGCTACACCTTC. Translating gives CASSLVGAGANYGYTF.

The rearrangement joins TRBV7-9 to TRBJ2-7, with TRBD2 identical over 7 bases. Trimming at V came to 0 bases and at J to 6 bases, leaving 5 bases not matched to a gene. The CDR3 loop spans 14 amino acids. Germline CDR1 reads SEHNR; CDR2 reads FQNEAQ (reference sequence). CDR3 nucleotide sequence: TGTGCCAGCAGCTTAGCGGGGGGGAGTGGCGAGCAGTACTTC. Amino acid sequence: CASSLAGGSGEQYF.

As DNA, the CDR3 is TGTGCCAGCAGCGTAGCTGCACAGGGGGCGAACTATGGCTACACCTTC. Translated, it gives CASSVAAQGANYGYTF. The rearrangement joins TRBV9 to TRBJ1-2; 9 nucleotides line up with TRBD1. From germline, CDR1 is SGDLS and CDR2 YYNGEE. This CDR3 contains 16 residues. V gave up 0 bases and J gave up 2 bases; unmatched junction bases: 5.

This sequence joins TRBV18 and TRBJ2-7, with D perhaps TRBD2 (6 bases). Germline values: CDR1 KGHSH, CDR2 LQKENI. V lost 1 base to trimming and J lost 5 bases, with 12 bases between them. The length of the CDR3 is 14 residues. CDR3 DNA: TGTGCCAGCTCACCACAGGGGAGGTACCACGAGCAGTACTTC. This encodes CASSPQGRYHEQYF.

This clone has a handful of counts. The chain recombines TRBV18 with TRBJ2-2, with 9 bases fitting TRBD1. The CDR3 spans 15 residues. Germline CDR1 and CDR2: KGHSH and LQKENI. Unmatched junction bases numbered 4, after V lost 5 bases and J lost 3 bases. CDR3 loop: CASSRWTGDTGELFF. For the CDR3, the DNA is TGTGCCAGCTCAAGATGGACAGGGGACACCGGGGAGCTGTTTTTT. Using reference TRBV18 and TRBJ2-2 for the parts outside the CDR3, the full variable domain is NAGVMQNPRHLVRRRGQEARLRCSPMKGHSHVYWYRQLPEEGLKFMVYLQKENIIDESGMPKERFSAEFPKEGPSILRIQQVVRGDSAAYFCASSRWTGDTGELFFGEGSRLTVL.

The gene calls are TRBV18 and TRBJ2-7; D perhaps matches TRBD2 (5 bases). Germline V gene sequence: CDR1 KGHSH, CDR2 LQKENI. Deletions cut 5 bases from V and 2 bases from J, with 13 bases between. This CDR3 is 14 amino acids long. CDR3 protein: CASSSGAETYEQYF. DNA of the CDR3: TGTGCCAGCTCATCCGGAGCGGAAACCTACGAGCAGTACTTC.

With regard to this clone: Other DNA variants within this sample encode the same CDR3. The chain carries TRBV5-4 and TRBJ2-2; 11 bases line up with TRBD2. V shed 0 bases, J shed 4 bases, and the junction held 2 bases outside the gene matches. The germline gives CDR1 SGHNT, CDR2 YYREEE (reference sequence). This CDR3 is 16 amino acids long. CDR3 in amino acids: CASSLGLAGPTGELFF. For the CDR3, the DNA is TGTGCCAGCAGCTTGGGACTAGCGGGACCCACCGGGGAGCTGTTTTTT.

V is TRBV10-3 and J is TRBJ2-2, with 12 bases aligning to TRBD2. The CDR3 spans 18 residues. Germline V gene lookup returns CDR1 ENHRY and CDR2 SYGVKD. V shed 5 bases and J 6 bases; nucleotides not matched to a gene: 13. CDR3 nucleotide sequence: TGTGCCATCAGTAACACAGGACTAGCGGGGTACGAGTCCGGGGAGCTGTTTTTT. Protein product: CAISNTGLAGYESGELFF.

The gene calls are TRBV7-8 and TRBJ1-2, with unresolved D. The V and J ends lost 3 bases and 0 bases respectively, with 5 bases between them. The CDR3 sequence is 13 residues long. Germline assignment: CDR1 SGHVS and CDR2 FQNEAQ. The CDR3 here is CASSLGANYGYTF. CDR3 nucleotide sequence: TGTGCCAGCAGCTTGGGAGCTAACTATGGCTACACCTTC.

The CDR3 is CASSLTGTNTGELFF. As DNA, the CDR3 is TGTGCCAGCAGTTTAACAGGGACGAACACCGGGGAGCTGTTTTTT. The J gene is TRBJ2-2, the V gene TRBV27; TRBD1 might be the D (6 bases). Trimming stripped 2 bases from V and 0 bases from J, with 7 bases between. The CDR3 length is 15 residues. The germline gives CDR1 MNHEY, CDR2 SMNVEV (reference sequence).

The chain recombines TRBV5-1 with TRBJ2-2; 7 bases align to TRBD2. Germline CDR1 and CDR2: SGHRS and YFSETQ. CDR3 length: 15 residues. Losses at the gene ends were 0 bases for V and 5 bases for J; bases not matched to a gene: 4. CDR3: CASSLELALTGELFF. CDR3 nucleotides: TGCGCCAGCAGCTTGGAACTAGCGCTAACCGGGGAGCTGTTTTTT.